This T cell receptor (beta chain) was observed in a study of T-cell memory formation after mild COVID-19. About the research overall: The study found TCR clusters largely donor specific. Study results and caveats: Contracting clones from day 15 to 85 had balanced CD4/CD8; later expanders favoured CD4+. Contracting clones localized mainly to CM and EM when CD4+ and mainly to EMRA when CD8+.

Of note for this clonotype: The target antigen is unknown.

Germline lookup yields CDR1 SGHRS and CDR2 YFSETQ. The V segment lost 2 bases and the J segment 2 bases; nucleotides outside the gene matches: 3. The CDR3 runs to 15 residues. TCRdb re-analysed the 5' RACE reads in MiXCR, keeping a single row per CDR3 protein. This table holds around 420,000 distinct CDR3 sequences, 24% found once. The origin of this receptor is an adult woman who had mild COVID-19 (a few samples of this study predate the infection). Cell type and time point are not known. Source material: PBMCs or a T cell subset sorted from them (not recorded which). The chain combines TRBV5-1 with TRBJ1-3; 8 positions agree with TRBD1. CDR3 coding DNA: TGCGCCAGCAGCTTACCGGGACAGGCTGGAAACACCATATATTTT. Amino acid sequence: CASSLPGQAGNTIYF.